These 21 T cell receptor beta chains were all obtained from the same sample, sequenced in a study of T-cell reconstitution after alpha-beta-depleted transplantation in children. The TCRbeta library incorporated unique molecular identifiers. MiXCR, run by TCRdb on the PCR reads, gives a single entry per CDR3 protein. The sample has roughly 500,000 distinct CDR3 sequences; approximately 30% are singletons. The sequenced sample was PBMCs from the stem cell graft donor, obtained from the stem cell graft. These receptors came from a human donor who donated a stem cell graft to a child with aplastic anemia.

This rearrangement joins TRBV7-2 to TRBJ2-5, with D possibly being TRBD2 (6 bases). CDR3 length equals 14 residues. Germline CDR1 and CDR2: SGHTA and FQGNSA. V was pared by 7 bases and J by 2 bases, with 14 bases between. CDR3 DNA: TGTGCCAGCACCCGTAGCGGATATCAAGAGACCCAGTACTTC. It codes for CASTRSGYQETQYF.

Comments on this clonotype: A junction boundary mismatches the germline segment, possibly from a read error. The V gene is TRBV6-1, the J gene TRBJ2-3; D may be TRBD1 (6 bases). The CDR3 consists of 14 residues. The germline gives CDR1 MNHNS, CDR2 SASEGT. The CDR3 nucleotides read TGTGCCAGCAGGAAGGGGGTAGACACAGATACGCATTATTTT. Protein sequence: CASRKGVDTDTHYF.

This clonotype was counted a single time. The CDR3 region has the DNA TGTGCCTGGAGGGACAACGCTGGCTACACCTTC. It codes for CAWRDNAGYTF. The rearrangement links TRBV30 to TRBJ1-2; D might be TRBD1 (5 bases). CDR3 length: 11 residues. Germline V CDR1 and CDR2: GTSNPN, SVGIG (reference sequence). Trimming shortened V by 3 bases and J by 7 bases, and 9 bases separated the two germline ends.

The chain recombines TRBV7-6 with TRBJ1-3; a possible D gene is TRBD1 (6 bases). Germline CDR1 and CDR2: SGHVS and FNYEAQ. V lost 4 bases and J lost 1, with 11 bases in between. This CDR3 spans 15 amino acids. CDR3 sequence reads: CASSSNRESGNTIYF. As DNA, the CDR3 is TGTGCCAGCAGCTCCAACAGGGAGTCTGGAAACACCATATATTTT.

The rearrangement joins TRBV10-3 to TRBJ2-2; D unresolved. The ends were cut back, 2 bases at V and 6 bases at J, with 13 bases in the middle. CDR3 size: 15 residues. Germline V CDR1 and CDR2: ENHRY, SYGVKD. The CDR3 nucleotides read TGTGCCATCAGTGAGACTTCCGATCCGGCCGGGGAGCTGTTTTTT. Translation: CAISETSDPAGELFF.

The chain combines TRBV24-1 with TRBJ2-3; 8 bases fit TRBD2. CDR3 length equals 12 residues. Germline trimming cut 6 bases from V and 11 bases from J; bases unmatched to any gene: 6. Looked up from germline, CDR1 is KGHDR and CDR2 is SFDVKD. The CDR3: CATSPTGGEQYF. CDR3 nucleotides: TGTGCCACCAGTCCCACCGGGGGGGAGCAGTATTTT.

A few counts support this clonotype. The CDR3 DNA sequence: TGTGCCAGCAGCCCAGACAGGGTGCCTAATGAAAAACTGTTTTTT. This encodes CASSPDRVPNEKLFF. The V call is TRBV7-9, the J call TRBJ1-4; 7 bases align to TRBD1. Germline CDR1 SEHNR, CDR2 FQNEAQ (reference sequence). This CDR3 spans 15 amino acids. Trimming took 5 bases from V and 3 from J; bases not matched to a gene: 6.

This clonotype occurred a few times. The chain joins TRBV5-1 to TRBJ2-5; TRBD2 aligns across 8 bases. This CDR3 region has 15 residues. V was clipped by 3 bases and J by 10 bases; unmatched bases: 14. Germline V gene sequence: CDR1 SGHRS, CDR2 YFSETQ. The CDR3 protein is CASSSNAGGYWDQYF. The CDR3 bases are TGCGCCAGCAGCTCTAACGCGGGGGGCTATTGGGACCAGTACTTC. The whole variable domain, remainder taken from reference TRBV5-1 and TRBJ2-5, is KAGVTQTPRYLIKTRGQQVTLSCSPISGHRSVSWYQQTPGQGLQFLFEYFSETQRNKGNFPGRFSGRQFSNSRSEMNVSTLELGDSALYLCASSSNAGGYWDQYFGPGTRLLVL.

V gene TRBV12-3 or TRBV12-4 combines with J gene TRBJ1-5; no firm D call. The CDR3 is 14 residues long. Trimming left V 3 bases short and J 2 bases short, with 8 bases between. The CDR3 DNA follows: TGTGCCAGCAGTTTTGGGCAGCGCAATCAGCCCCAGCATTTT. Protein sequence: CASSFGQRNQPQHF.

The chain joins TRBV15 to TRBJ2-1, with D uncertain. The V gene lost 0 bases and the J gene lost 2 bases, with 8 bases spanning the gap. CDR1 is LNHNV and CDR2 is YYDKDF in the germline V gene (reference sequence). This CDR3 is 15 amino acids long. The CDR3 DNA follows: TGTGCCACCAGCAGAGATCAAGGAGCCTACAATGAGCAGTTCTTC. Its protein is CATSRDQGAYNEQFF.

The chain combines TRBV5-1 with TRBJ1-1, with a weak D call TRBD1 (6 bases). V lost 2 bases and J 4 bases, leaving 12 bases between the germline ends. The CDR3 is made up of 14 amino acids. The germline V gene encodes CDR1 SGHRS and CDR2 YFSETQ. CDR3 sequence reads: CASSFLGGSTEAFF. The CDR3 DNA sequence: TGCGCCAGCAGCTTTCTAGGGGGGAGCACTGAAGCTTTCTTT.

The chain employs TRBV5-1 and TRBJ2-3; D might be TRBD1 or TRBD2, each matching 5 bases. The CDR3 consists of 17 residues. Germline CDR1 SGHRS, CDR2 YFSETQ. The V end lost 1 base, the J end lost 2 bases, and 17 bases lay between the germline ends. The chain's CDR3 is CASSLRRGVRDTDTQYF. The CDR3 DNA follows: TGCGCCAGCAGCTTGAGACGAGGGGTCAGGGACACAGATACGCAGTATTTT.

This clonotype turned up a few times. The chain carries TRBV15 and TRBJ2-7; D is possibly TRBD1 (5 bases). Trimming cost V 4 bases and J 5 bases, with 15 bases left between them. The CDR3 length is 14 residues. Germline V gene data show CDR1 as LNHNV and CDR2 as YYDKDF (reference sequence). In DNA, the CDR3 is TGTGCCACCAGCATTTGGGGCAGCGTCCACGAGCAGTACTTC. This sequence encodes CATSIWGSVHEQYF.

This clonotype was observed a few times. This chain links TRBV7-2 with TRBJ1-5; D is perhaps TRBD1 (5 bases). Germline CDR1 SGHTA, CDR2 FQGNSA. The length of the CDR3 is 16 residues. Trimming removed 1 base from V and 3 bases from J, with 13 bases in between. In nucleotides, the CDR3 is TGTGCCAGCAGCTTAGAGGCAGGGAGCTTCAATCAGCCCCAGCATTTT. Translation: CASSLEAGSFNQPQHF.

The V and J genes are TRBV7-2 and TRBJ1-3; TRBD1 might be the D (6 bases). This CDR3 spans 16 amino acids. Per the germline V gene, CDR1 is SGHTA and CDR2 is FQGNSA. V was shortened by 4 bases and J by 0 bases, with 13 bases between the two germline ends. The CDR3 protein is CASSYGGGDSGNTIYF. In DNA form, the CDR3 reads TGTGCCAGCAGCTATGGGGGGGGCGACTCTGGAAACACCATATATTTT.

The J gene is TRBJ1-1, the V gene TRBV7-9; D is possibly TRBD1 (6 bases). The CDR3 length is 13 residues. V was shortened by 5 bases and J by 6 bases, with 13 bases between the two germline ends. Germline lookup yields CDR1 SEHNR and CDR2 FQNEAQ (reference sequence). The CDR3 DNA follows: TGTGCCAGCAGCCTCCGGGGGGGGCCTGAAGCTTTCTTT. It codes for CASSLRGGPEAFF.

The chain joins TRBV20-1 to TRBJ1-5, with D perhaps matching TRBD1 (6 bases). The ends were cut back, 5 bases at V and 3 bases at J, with 11 bases in the middle. The CDR3 loop spans 13 amino acids. The germline V gene has CDR1 DFQATT and CDR2 SNEGSKA (reference sequence). The DNA for the CDR3 is TGCAGTGCTCGGACAGTTAACAATCAGCCCCAGCATTTT. Protein sequence: CSARTVNNQPQHF.

This clonotype turned up a few times. J is TRBJ2-5 and V is TRBV11-2, with D perhaps matching TRBD1 (6 bases). The germline CDR1 and CDR2 sequences are SGHAT and FQNNGV. V lost 5 bases to trimming and J lost 2 bases, with 12 bases between them. This CDR3 comprises 14 residues. The CDR3 loop reads CASSLTGKQETQYF. Written as DNA, the CDR3 is TGTGCCAGCAGCCTAACAGGGAAACAAGAGACCCAGTACTTC.

This clonotype was counted only a few times. V usage is TRBV7-8 and J usage is TRBJ1-2; possibly TRBD1 for D (5 bases). Per germline, CDR1 SGHVS and CDR2 FQNEAQ. V gave up 6 bases and J gave up 2 bases, with 10 bases separating them. CDR3 length equals 13 residues. The CDR3 DNA reads TGTGCCAGCAGACCCGACAGAAACTATGGCTACACCTTC. Translation gives CASRPDRNYGYTF.

This clonotype was found a few times. V usage is TRBV6-2 or TRBV6-3 and J usage is TRBJ1-1; weak D call: TRBD1 (5 bases). The CDR3 length is 15 residues. The V end lost 0 bases, the J end lost 5 bases, and 13 bases lay between the germline ends. Germline V gene data show CDR1 as MNHEY and CDR2 as SVGEGT. CDR3 coding DNA: TGTGCCAGCAGTTACTCGGGGGGACGGGGGACTGAAGCTTTCTTT. Amino acids: CASSYSGGRGTEAFF.

This clonotype appeared a few times. This sequence joins TRBV11-2 and TRBJ2-1; 14 bases align to TRBD2. CDR1 SGHAT and CDR2 FQNNGV come from the germline V gene. The CDR3 has 20 residues. V gave up 4 bases and J gave up 1 base; unmatched junction bases: 12. CDR3 sequence (DNA): TGTGCCAGCAGCTCGGGAACCGGGACTAGCGGGAGAGTGTCCTACAATGAGCAGTTCTTC. The encoded protein is CASSSGTGTSGRVSYNEQFF. The full variable domain, in which reference TRBV11-2 and TRBJ2-1 provide the parts outside the CDR3, is EAGVAQSPRYKIIEKRQSVAFWCNPISGHATLYWYQQILGQGPKLLIQFQNNGVVDDSQLPKDRFSAERLKGVDSTLKIQPAKLEDSAVYLCASSSGTGTSGRVSYNEQFFGPGTRLTVL.